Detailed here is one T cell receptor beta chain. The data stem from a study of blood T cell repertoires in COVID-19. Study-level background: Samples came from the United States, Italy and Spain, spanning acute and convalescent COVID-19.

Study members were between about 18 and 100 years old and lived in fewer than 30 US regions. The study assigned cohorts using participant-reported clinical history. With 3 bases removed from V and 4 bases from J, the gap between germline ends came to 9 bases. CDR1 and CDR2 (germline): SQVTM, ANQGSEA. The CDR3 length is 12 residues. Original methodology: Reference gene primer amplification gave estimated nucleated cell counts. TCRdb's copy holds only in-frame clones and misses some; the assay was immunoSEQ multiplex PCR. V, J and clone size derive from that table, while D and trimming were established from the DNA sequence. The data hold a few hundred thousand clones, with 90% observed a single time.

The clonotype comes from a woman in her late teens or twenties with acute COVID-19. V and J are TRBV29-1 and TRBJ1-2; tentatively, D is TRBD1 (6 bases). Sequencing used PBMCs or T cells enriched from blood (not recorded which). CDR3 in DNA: TGCAGCGTTGACAGGGGCCCCTATGGCTACACCTTC. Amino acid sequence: CSVDRGPYGYTF.